The 15 T cell receptor beta chains presented below share a single source sample, sequenced in a study of CD8+ T cells in alopecia areata. cDNA prepared by RNA extraction and subsequent reverse transcription served as the template for sequencing. Data came from immunoSEQ multiplex PCR; TCRdb stores just in-frame clones and leaves some out. The sample lists some 180,000 clones; roughly 65% were seen once. The sequencing used CD4+ T cells sorted from blood, collected at week 0. The receptors come from a human donor with alopecia areata.

This clone has just a few counts. This sequence joins TRBV30 and TRBJ1-2; 9 bases are shared with TRBD1. Germline CDR1 GTSNPN, CDR2 SVGIG (reference sequence). With V trimmed by 3 bases and J by 7 bases, 12 bases remained unmatched. The CDR3 is 15 residues long. The CDR3 region is CAWRKDRGVTFGYTF. CDR3 coding DNA: TGTGCCTGGAGGAAGGACAGGGGTGTCACCTTTGGCTACACCTTC.

The gene calls are TRBV29-1 and TRBJ2-7; D remains unclear. The CDR3 length is 11 residues. Germline V CDR1 and CDR2: SQVTM, ANQGSEA. The ends were cut back, 4 bases at V and 4 bases at J, with 8 bases in the middle. CDR3 in DNA: TGCAGCGTTGTCAGCCTATACGAGCAGTACTTC. Translated: CSVVSLYEQYF.

The chain combines TRBV9 with TRBJ1-2; tentatively, D is TRBD1 (5 bases). V was cut by 4 bases and J by 7 bases, with 14 bases left in between. Germline assignment: CDR1 SGDLS and CDR2 YYNGEE. The CDR3 spans 13 residues. The CDR3 DNA reads TGTGCCAGCAGCCATGGAGGGGCAGGTGGCTACACCTTC. This codes for CASSHGGAGGYTF.

This clone was seen a handful of times. The sample has other DNA sequences that encode this CDR3 too. This chain connects TRBV29-1 to TRBJ1-5; TRBD1 aligns across 8 bases. Germline trimming cut 6 bases from V and 3 bases from J; bases unmatched to any gene: 4. This CDR3 has 13 residues. From germline, CDR1 is SQVTM and CDR2 ANQGSEA. The CDR3 DNA reads TGCAGCGTAGGGACAGGCCTCAATCAGCCCCAGCATTTT. Translated, it gives CSVGTGLNQPQHF.

This chain uses TRBV7-2 with TRBJ2-3; 7 nucleotides align to TRBD1. Germline CDR1 reads SGHTA; CDR2 reads FQGNSA. Trimming removed 10 bases from V and 0 bases from J; junction bases left unmatched: 7. The CDR3 loop spans 14 amino acids. The CDR3 bases are TGTGCCACCCGAACAGGGGCCAGCACAGATACGCAGTATTTT. Translation: CATRTGASTDTQYF.

CDR3 in amino acids: CASRKGSYSNQPQHF. As DNA, the CDR3 is TGCGCCAGCAGGAAGGGGTCATATAGCAATCAGCCCCAGCATTTT. The V call is TRBV23-1, the J call TRBJ1-5; possibly TRBD1 for D (5 bases). TRBV23-1 is reported as an ORF; its role is uncertain. The CDR3 has 15 amino acids. V shed 6 bases and J shed 0 bases, with 12 bases lying between them.

Here the CDR3 reads CASRETGRGNGYTF. The CDR3 DNA sequence: TGTGCCAGCAGGGAGACGGGCAGGGGAAATGGCTACACCTTC. The rearrangement links TRBV25-1 to TRBJ1-2, with D tentatively TRBD1 (6 bases). Germline V gene data show CDR1 as MGHDK and CDR2 as SYGVNS. The CDR3 has 14 residues. With 6 bases removed from V and 6 bases from J, the gap between germline ends came to 17 bases.

This sequence joins TRBV23-1 and TRBJ1-1; no firm D call. TRBV23-1 has ORF status, its function being uncertain. V was clipped by 4 bases and J by 0 bases, with 6 bases between them. The CDR3 runs to 13 residues. CDR3 coding DNA: TGCGCCAGCAGTCTTAACATGAACACTGAAGCTTTCTTT. It translates to CASSLNMNTEAFF.

This clone was recorded a few times. The genes are TRBV30 and TRBJ1-5; weak D call: TRBD1 (5 bases). CDR3 length: 12 residues. The germline CDR1 and CDR2 sequences are GTSNPN and SVGIG (reference sequence). Trimming pared 1 base from V and 9 bases from J, leaving 10 bases between. Written as DNA, the CDR3 is TGTGCCTGGAGTGAGGGGCAGGCGCCCCAGCATTTT. Its protein product is CAWSEGQAPQHF. The full variable domain, in which reference TRBV30 and TRBJ1-5 provide the parts outside the CDR3, is SQTIHQWPATLVQPVGSPLSLECTVEGTSNPNLYWYRQAAGRGLQLLFYSVGIGQISSEVPQNLSASRPQDRQFILSSKKLLLSDSGFYLCAWSEGQAPQHFGDGTRLSIL.

This chain joins TRBV11-2 and TRBJ2-3; D may be TRBD2 (6 bases). This CDR3 is 14 amino acids long. Trimming removed 6 bases from V and 3 bases from J, with 13 bases in between. Germline V lookup: CDR1 SGHAT, CDR2 FQNNGV. The CDR3 is CASRDYGRTDTQYF. In DNA, the CDR3 is TGTGCCAGCAGGGACTACGGACGGACAGATACGCAGTATTTT.

V is TRBV5-1 and J is TRBJ2-7; TRBD2 matches at 8 bases. Germline V gene lookup returns CDR1 SGHRS and CDR2 YFSETQ. The V segment lost 3 bases and the J segment 1 base; nucleotides outside the gene matches: 9. There are 16 residues in the CDR3. CDR3 sequence: CASSSPIAGRSYEQYF. CDR3 sequence (DNA): TGCGCCAGCAGCTCCCCCATAGCGGGGAGATCCTACGAGCAGTACTTC. Supplemented by reference TRBV5-1 and TRBJ2-7, the full variable domain reads KAGVTQTPRYLIKTRGQQVTLSCSPISGHRSVSWYQQTPGQGLQFLFEYFSETQRNKGNFPGRFSGRQFSNSRSEMNVSTLELGDSALYLCASSSPIAGRSYEQYFGPGTRLTVT.

V usage is TRBV10-1 and J usage is TRBJ2-5; 7 bases map to TRBD2. The germline V gene has CDR1 WNHNN and CDR2 SYGVQD (reference sequence). J was trimmed by 0 bases and V by 2 bases; bases with no gene match: 6. The length of the CDR3 is 16 residues. CDR3 nucleotide sequence: TGCGCCAGCAGTGAGCGGCTAGCGGCCAACCAAGAGACCCAGTACTTC. Its protein is CASSERLAANQETQYF.

The CDR3 reads CSALGLPDEQFF. CDR3 sequence (DNA): TGCAGCGCACTGGGACTCCCCGATGAGCAGTTCTTC. The gene calls are TRBV29-1 and TRBJ2-1; tentatively, D is TRBD2 (6 bases). The CDR3 runs 12 residues. Germline V gives CDR1 SQVTM, CDR2 ANQGSEA. V shed 7 bases and J shed 8 bases, with 15 bases lying between them.

The J gene is TRBJ2-7, the V gene TRBV4-1; 9 nucleotides line up with TRBD2. The CDR3 loop spans 17 amino acids. Trimming cost V 11 bases and J 2 bases; bases outside gene matches: 19. From germline, CDR1 is MGHRA and CDR2 YSYEKL. The CDR3: CARHGRELAGETYEQYF. DNA of the CDR3: TGCGCCCGCCACGGTCGGGAATTAGCGGGGGAGACCTACGAGCAGTACTTC.

V is TRBV30 and J is TRBJ1-2; no definite D call. The V and J ends lost 7 bases and 2 bases respectively, with 8 bases between them. Germline V gives CDR1 GTSNPN, CDR2 SVGIG (reference sequence). This CDR3 is built from 11 residues. The CDR3 loop is CASATNYGYTF. CDR3 coding DNA: TGTGCCTCCGCGACCAACTATGGCTACACCTTC.